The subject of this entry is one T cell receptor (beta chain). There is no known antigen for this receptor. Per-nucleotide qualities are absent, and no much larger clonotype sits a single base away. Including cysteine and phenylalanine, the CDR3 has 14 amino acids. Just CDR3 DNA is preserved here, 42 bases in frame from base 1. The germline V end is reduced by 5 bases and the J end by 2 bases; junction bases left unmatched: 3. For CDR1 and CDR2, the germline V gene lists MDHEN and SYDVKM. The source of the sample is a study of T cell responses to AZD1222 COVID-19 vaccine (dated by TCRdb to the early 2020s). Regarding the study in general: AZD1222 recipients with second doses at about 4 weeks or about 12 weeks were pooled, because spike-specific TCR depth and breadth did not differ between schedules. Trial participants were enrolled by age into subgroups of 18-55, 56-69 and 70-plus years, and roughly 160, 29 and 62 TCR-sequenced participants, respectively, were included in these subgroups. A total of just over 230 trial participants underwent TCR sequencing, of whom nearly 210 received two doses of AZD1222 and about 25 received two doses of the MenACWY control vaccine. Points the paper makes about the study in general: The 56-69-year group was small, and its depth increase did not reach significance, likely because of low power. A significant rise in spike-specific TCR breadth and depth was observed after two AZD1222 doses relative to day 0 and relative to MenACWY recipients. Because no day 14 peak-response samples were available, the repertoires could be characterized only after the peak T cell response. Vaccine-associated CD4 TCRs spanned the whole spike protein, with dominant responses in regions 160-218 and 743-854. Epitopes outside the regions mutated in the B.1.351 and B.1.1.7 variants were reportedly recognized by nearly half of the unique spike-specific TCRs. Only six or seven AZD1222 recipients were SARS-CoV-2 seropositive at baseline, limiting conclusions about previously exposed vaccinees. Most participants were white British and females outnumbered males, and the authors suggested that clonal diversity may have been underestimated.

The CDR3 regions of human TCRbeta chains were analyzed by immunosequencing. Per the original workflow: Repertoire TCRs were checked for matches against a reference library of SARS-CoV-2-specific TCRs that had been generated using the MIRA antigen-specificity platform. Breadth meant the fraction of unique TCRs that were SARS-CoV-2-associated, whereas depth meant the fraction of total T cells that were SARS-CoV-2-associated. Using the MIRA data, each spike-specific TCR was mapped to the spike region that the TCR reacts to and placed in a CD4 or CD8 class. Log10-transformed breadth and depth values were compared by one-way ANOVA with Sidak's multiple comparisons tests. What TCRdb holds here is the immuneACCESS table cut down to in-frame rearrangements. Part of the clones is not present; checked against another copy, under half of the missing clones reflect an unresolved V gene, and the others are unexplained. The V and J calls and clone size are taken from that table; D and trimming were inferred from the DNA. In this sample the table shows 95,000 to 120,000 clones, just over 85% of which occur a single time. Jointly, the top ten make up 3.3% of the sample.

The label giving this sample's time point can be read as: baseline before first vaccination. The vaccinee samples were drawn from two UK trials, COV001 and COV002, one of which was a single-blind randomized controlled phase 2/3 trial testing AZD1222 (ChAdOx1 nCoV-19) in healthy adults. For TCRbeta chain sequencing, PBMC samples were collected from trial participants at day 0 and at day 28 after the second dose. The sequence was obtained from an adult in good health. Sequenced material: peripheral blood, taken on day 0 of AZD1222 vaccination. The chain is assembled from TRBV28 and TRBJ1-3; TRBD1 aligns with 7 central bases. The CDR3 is CASSQGGAGNTIYF. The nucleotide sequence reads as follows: TGTGCCAGCAGTCAGGGGGGCGCTGGAAACACCATATATTTT.